The T cell receptor (beta chain) described here comes from a study of blood T cell repertoires in COVID-19 (dated by TCRdb to the early 2020s). Study-wide context: Collaborator samples came from the United States, Italy and Spain and covered acute and convalescent phases of COVID-19. Where available, HLA class I and class II types were taken from metadata supplied by the sample provider and were not determined by assay-based typing. A freely available public database, intended as a resource for researchers studying the immune response to SARS-CoV-2, is where the repertoires were released. The samples were drawn from two sources: the first 160 participants of the ongoing ImmuneRACE study, and 1,254 subjects contributed by 6 global collaborators. Subjects who had been exposed to COVID-19, were actively infected with it, or had recovered from it provided the deeply sampled blood TCRbeta repertoires that made up the dataset. The material from the prospective study consisted of cDNA or gDNA derived from T cells, B-cell-depleted T cells, or PBMCs. A de-identified subject ID, COVID-19 status, age in years and sex were almost always included in the sample metadata.

The immunoSEQ Assay, a bias-controlled multiplex PCR, was used to amplify TCRbeta CDR3 regions from genomic DNA. In the authors' own workflow: The number of nucleated cells in each sample was estimated by amplification of reference gene primers within the assay. Sequence reads were collapsed and filtered to measure the absolute abundance of every unique TCRbeta CDR3 rearrangement. For each sample, productive Simpson clonality was calculated by taking the square root of Simpson's diversity index across productive rearrangements. This is the immuneACCESS table as TCRdb keeps it, with only in-frame sequences that have V and J called. A part of the clones is gone; compared with another copy, unresolved V genes explain less than half, and the rest is unexplained. V and J calls and clone size are given by that table; D and trimming were obtained from the DNA. Recorded for this sample are about 54,000 clones; around 86% of them occurred a single time. Together, the top ten hold about 7.8% of the sample.

Collaborating institutions collected whole blood in K2EDTA tubes following their own protocols. Collaborator samples were shipped for TCRbeta analysis as frozen whole blood, isolated PBMCs, or DNA extracted from either sample type. Including the terminal cysteine and phenylalanine, the CDR3 comprises 16 residues. CDR3 DNA is the only sequence kept; it has 48 bases, read in frame from the first base. As encoded in the germline V gene, CDR1 is MNHEY while CDR2 is SVGEGT. V is cut back by 5 bases and J by 5 bases, with 9 bases in the junction unmatched. What the authors observed across the whole study: Clinical and demographic metadata were provided uncurated, with the amount varying by source and participant.

On this clone itself: Its antigen remains undetermined. Base qualities are missing; no much larger clone stands one base away.

Source material: peripheral blood. Recombination linked TRBV6-2 or TRBV6-3 to TRBJ2-5; TRBD2 agrees with 12 junctional bases. The sequence was collected from a man over 45 with active COVID-19. The DNA is TGTGCCAGCAGTCAGACTAGCGGGAGAAGTGTTGAGACCCAGTACTTC. This codes for CASSQTSGRSVETQYF.